One and the same sample provided the 6 T cell receptor beta chains below, sequenced in a study of OX40 agonist ivuxolimab in advanced cancers. Generated by immunoSEQ multiplex PCR, the TCRdb table keeps only in-frame clones and is missing some. This sample has 80,000 or so clones, with 84% found just once. Sequencing was performed on CD4+ or CD8+ T cells sorted from blood, taken in a trial of the OX40 agonist ivuxolimab. Source of these receptors: an adult with an advanced solid tumor such as melanoma, head and neck, liver or kidney cancer.

A remark on this clone: The sample carries other DNA sequences with the same CDR3. This sequence joins TRBV18 and TRBJ2-2; D may correspond to TRBD1 or TRBD2 (5 bases each). The CDR3 sequence is 15 residues long. Germline V gene sequence: CDR1 KGHSH, CDR2 LQKENI. Trimming cost V 1 base and J 6 bases, with 12 bases left between them. In nucleotides, the CDR3 is TGTGCCAGCTCACCACGGCAGGGAGATGCCGGGGAGCTGTTTTTT. Residues: CASSPRQGDAGELFF.

The V call is TRBV19, the J call TRBJ1-5, with unresolved D. V dropped 2 bases and J dropped 1 base, with 6 bases sitting between them. Germline V gene sequence: CDR1 LNHDA, CDR2 SQIVND (reference sequence). The CDR3 covers 14 residues. Here the CDR3 DNA reads TGTGCCAGTAGTATACAGGCAAGCAATCAGCCCCAGCATTTT. It codes for CASSIQASNQPQHF.

The chain is built from TRBV29-1 and TRBJ2-7, with 9 bases matching TRBD1. Germline V gene data show CDR1 as SQVTM and CDR2 as ANQGSEA. The CDR3 is 13 amino acids. Trimming removed 4 bases from V and 3 bases from J; junction bases left unmatched: 4. The CDR3 DNA reads as TGCAGCGTTGTAGACAGGGGGTACTACGAGCAGTACTTC. Translation: CSVVDRGYYEQYF.

This clone was counted once. Here the CDR3 reads CASSLVPGTHGNTIYF. The CDR3 nucleotides read TGTGCCAGCAGCTTGGTGCCCGGGACCCATGGAAACACCATATATTTT. The rearrangement links TRBV7-2 to TRBJ1-3; possible D gene TRBD1, 5 bases. V was trimmed by 3 bases and J by 3 bases, leaving 15 bases between them. The CDR3 runs to 16 residues. Germline V lookup: CDR1 SGHTA, CDR2 FQGNSA.

The chain has TRBV7-6 and TRBJ1-4; D is possibly TRBD1 (5 bases). The germline CDR1 and CDR2 sequences are SGHVS and FNYEAQ. The CDR3 is made up of 15 amino acids. V lost 4 bases, J lost 0 bases, and 9 bases lay in between. This chain's CDR3 is CASSSVTATNEKLFF. In nucleotides, the CDR3 is TGTGCCAGCAGCTCGGTGACAGCAACTAATGAAAAACTGTTTTTT.

The rearrangement uses TRBV29-1 and TRBJ1-2, with unresolved D. This CDR3 is built from 13 residues. V shed 6 bases and J shed 12 bases, with 23 bases lying between them. The germline gives CDR1 SQVTM, CDR2 ANQGSEA. CDR3 amino acids: CSVGKDWDEEDTF. The CDR3 bases are TGCAGCGTCGGAAAGGACTGGGATGAAGAGGACACCTTC. Together with reference TRBV29-1 and TRBJ1-2, the CDR3 gives the full variable domain: SAVISQKPSRDICQRGTSLTIQCQVDSQVTMMFWYRQQPGQSLTLIATANQGSEATYESGFVIDKFPISRPNLTFSTLTVSNMSPEDSSIYLCSVGKDWDEEDTFGSGTRLTVV.